Below, 24 T cell receptor beta chains from the same sample are listed, as sequenced in a study of shared clonotypes between healthy human individuals. The repertoire was sequenced with immunoSEQ multiplex PCR; TCRdb's copy has only in-frame clones and lacks some. Found here are roughly 1,100,000 clones, about 75% of them singletons; the top ten hold about 1.5%. Specimen: memory CD4+ T cells sorted from blood. Subset described: CD45RA-negative fraction. The receptors derive from a man between 18 and 35 years old in good health.

This clone has a handful of counts. The chain is built from TRBV5-6 and TRBJ1-6; possibly TRBD1 for D (6 bases). V shed 1 base and J shed 8 bases, with 7 bases lying between them. Germline loops: CDR1 SGHDT, CDR2 YYEEEE. This CDR3 is 13 amino acids long. The CDR3 sequence is CASSLTGHSPLHF. CDR3 DNA sequence: TGTGCCAGCAGCTTGACAGGGCATTCACCCCTCCACTTT.

The V call is TRBV7-9, the J call TRBJ2-1, with 9 bases matching TRBD1. The CDR3 runs to 15 residues. V was clipped by 5 bases and J by 8 bases; unmatched bases: 10. Germline V gene data show CDR1 as SEHNR and CDR2 as FQNEAQ (reference sequence). The CDR3 bases are TGTGCCAGCAGCCCCGGACAGGGGCCTGGGGATGAGCAGTTCTTC. This encodes CASSPGQGPGDEQFF. The variable domain in full, completed from reference TRBV7-9 and TRBJ2-1, reads DTGVSQNPRHKITKRGQNVTFRCDPISEHNRLYWYRQTLGQGPEFLTYFQNEAQLEKSRLLSDRFSAERPKGSFSTLEIQRTEQGDSAMYLCASSPGQGPGDEQFFGPGTRLTVL.

This clone was observed a handful of times. The chain uses TRBV5-1 and TRBJ1-5; 7 positions match TRBD1. CDR3 length: 14 amino acids. Trimming removed 5 bases from V and 4 bases from J; junction bases left unmatched: 6. Germline V CDR1 and CDR2: SGHRS, YFSETQ. CDR3 nucleotide sequence: TGCGCCAGCAGTACAGGGGAGCGGAATCAGCCCCAGCATTTT. Translating gives CASSTGERNQPQHF.

The chain is built from TRBV9 and TRBJ1-5; D is undetermined. This CDR3 is 18 amino acids long. Trimming removed 0 bases at V and 2 bases at J, with 18 bases between. CDR1 and CDR2 from the germline V gene are SGDLS and YYNGEE. The CDR3 spells CASSVETASKGGNQPQHF. Here the CDR3 DNA reads TGTGCCAGCAGCGTAGAAACGGCGAGCAAGGGTGGCAATCAGCCCCAGCATTTT. The variable domain in full, completed from reference TRBV9 and TRBJ1-5, reads DSGVTQTPKHLITATGQRVTLRCSPRSGDLSVYWYQQSLDQGLQFLIQYYNGEERAKGNILERFSAQQFPDLHSELNLSSLELGDSALYFCASSVETASKGGNQPQHFGDGTRLSIL.

The rearrangement uses TRBV2 and TRBJ2-3; D ambiguous. The V end lost 3 bases, the J end lost 14 bases, and 15 bases lay between the germline ends. The CDR3 sequence is 12 residues long. Germline lookup yields CDR1 SNHLY and CDR2 FYNNEI. DNA for the CDR3: TGTGCCAGCAGTGAGGCAACAGAGTCGCGGTATTTT. Amino acids: CASSEATESRYF.

The chain combines TRBV28 with TRBJ1-1; D call uncertain. The CDR3 sequence is 14 residues long. Germline assignment: CDR1 MDHEN and CDR2 SYDVKM. The V gene lost 5 bases and the J gene lost 7 bases, with 17 bases spanning the gap. This CDR3 reads CASSPTSSAGEAFF. In DNA, the CDR3 is TGTGCCAGCAGTCCGACTTCGTCAGCAGGTGAAGCTTTCTTT. The full variable domain, completed using reference TRBV28 and TRBJ1-1, is DVKVTQSSRYLVKRTGEKVFLECVQDMDHENMFWYRQDPGLGLRLIYFSYDVKMKEKGDIPEGYSVSREKKERFSLILESASTNQTSMYLCASSPTSSAGEAFFGQGTRLTVV.

V and J are TRBV28 and TRBJ1-2; weak D call: TRBD1 (6 bases). The CDR3 sequence is 15 residues long. With 3 bases removed from V and 2 bases from J, the gap between germline ends came to 13 bases. The germline V gene encodes CDR1 MDHEN and CDR2 SYDVKM. As DNA, the CDR3 is TGTGCCAGCAGTTTGGGGGCAAAGGGGAACTATGGCTACACCTTC. Encoded protein: CASSLGAKGNYGYTF.

The genes are TRBV7-2 and TRBJ1-1; perhaps TRBD1 as D (6 bases). There are 17 residues in the CDR3. Trimming pared 3 bases from V and 1 base from J, leaving 18 bases between. Germline-derived CDR1 and CDR2 are SGHTA and FQGNSA. The CDR3 nucleotides are TGTGCCAGCAGCTTTGGGGGGCTATCCCCCCAGAACACTGAAGCTTTCTTT. The encoded protein is CASSFGGLSPQNTEAFF.

The CDR3 region has the DNA TGTGCCTGGAGCCAGGGGGGGGCGGGCTATGGCTACACCTTC. Encoded protein: CAWSQGGAGYGYTF. The chain couples TRBV30 to TRBJ1-2, with 7 positions matching TRBD1. The CDR3 has 14 amino acids. V was pared by 3 bases and J by 4 bases, with 8 bases of the junction left unmatched. In germline, CDR1 is GTSNPN, CDR2 SVGIG (reference sequence). Full variable domain (remainder filled in from reference TRBV30 and TRBJ1-2): SQTIHQWPATLVQPVGSPLSLECTVEGTSNPNLYWYRQAAGRGLQLLFYSVGIGQISSEVPQNLSASRPQDRQFILSSKKLLLSDSGFYLCAWSQGGAGYGYTFGSGTRLTVV.

V is TRBV6-1 and J is TRBJ1-2; no definite D call. The V end lost 6 bases, the J end lost 5 bases, and 10 bases lay between the germline ends. Germline V gives CDR1 MNHNS, CDR2 SASEGT. CDR3 length: 12 amino acids. The CDR3 sequence is CASSSPGYGYTF. The CDR3 DNA sequence: TGTGCCAGCAGCAGTCCGGGTTATGGCTACACCTTC.

The chain recombines TRBV5-1 with TRBJ2-1; 9 bases agree with TRBD1. This CDR3 comprises 14 residues. Trimming took 0 bases from V and 6 from J; bases not matched to a gene: 1. Germline values: CDR1 SGHRS, CDR2 YFSETQ. CDR3 loop: CASSLDRGPNEQFF. The CDR3 region has the DNA TGCGCCAGCAGCTTGGACAGGGGGCCCAATGAGCAGTTCTTC.

The CDR3 coding sequence is TGTGCTAGTGGTTTGGTACGGGGGGACCTCTCCTACGAGCAGTACTTC. Translating gives CASGLVRGDLSYEQYF. The chain joins TRBV12-5 to TRBJ2-7; 7 bases match TRBD2. CDR1 LGHNT and CDR2 FRNRAP come from the germline V gene. The trim removed 0 bases at V and 0 bases at J, leaving 5 bases unmatched. CDR3 length equals 16 residues.

This chain uses TRBV7-2 with TRBJ2-7; D is uncertain. Germline loops: CDR1 SGHTA, CDR2 FQGNSA. This CDR3 has 14 residues. V was clipped by 5 bases and J by 1 base, with 12 bases between them. The CDR3: CASSNLKVSYEQYF. CDR3 coding DNA: TGTGCCAGCAGCAACTTAAAAGTTTCCTACGAGCAGTACTTC.

V is TRBV11-2 and J is TRBJ2-1; 13 nucleotides line up with TRBD2. V shed 5 bases and J 2 bases; nucleotides not matched to a gene: 6. The CDR3 spans 17 residues. Germline V lookup: CDR1 SGHAT, CDR2 FQNNGV. For the CDR3, the DNA is TGTGCCAGCAGCCCAGGGACTAGCGGGATCCCCTACAATGAGCAGTTCTTC. Amino acids: CASSPGTSGIPYNEQFF.

The genes are TRBV5-1 and TRBJ1-1, with D possibly matching TRBD1 (5 bases). Trimming took 0 bases from V and 2 from J, leaving 14 bases between them. This CDR3 has 16 residues. Germline V gene sequence: CDR1 SGHRS, CDR2 YFSETQ. CDR3 nucleotide sequence: TGCGCCAGCAGCTTGGGGGCCGGGGGATCAAACACTGAAGCTTTCTTT. This codes for CASSLGAGGSNTEAFF.

The rearrangement links TRBV30 to TRBJ1-2, with D unclear. This CDR3 region has 13 residues. V was cut by 0 bases and J by 8 bases, with 13 bases left in between. Germline CDR1 GTSNPN, CDR2 SVGIG (reference sequence). Here the CDR3 DNA reads TGTGCCTGGAGTGTGGTAAGGGCGGGAGGCTACACCTTC. This translates into CAWSVVRAGGYTF.

The CDR3 bases are TGTGCCAGCAGCAAGGGGGGGACTAGCGGAAGTACAATAAGAGAGTTCTTC. Its protein is CASSKGGTSGSTIREFF. The chain carries TRBV7-2 and TRBJ2-1; 11 nucleotides agree with TRBD2. Germline V gene lookup returns CDR1 SGHTA and CDR2 FQGNSA. The J segment lost 14 bases and the V segment lost 5 bases, leaving 20 bases of the junction unmatched. CDR3 length equals 17 residues.

V gene TRBV9 combines with J gene TRBJ1-2, with 7 bases matching TRBD1. Trimming cost V 4 bases and J 4 bases; bases outside gene matches: 13. Germline V gene data show CDR1 as SGDLS and CDR2 as YYNGEE. This CDR3 comprises 16 residues. The CDR3 protein is CASSTRTGLGSYGYTF. The CDR3 DNA sequence: TGTGCCAGCAGCACTCGGACAGGACTGGGGAGCTATGGCTACACCTTC.

The chain uses TRBV28 and TRBJ2-1, with 10 bases identical to TRBD2. This CDR3 is 17 amino acids long. Looked up from germline, CDR1 is MDHEN and CDR2 is SYDVKM. V lost 2 bases to trimming and J lost 5 bases; unmatched junction nucleotides: 9. The CDR3 coding sequence is TGTGCCAGCAGTTTAACCCTAGCGGGGGCATGGGACAATGAGCAGTTCTTC. The encoded protein is CASSLTLAGAWDNEQFF.

This sequence joins TRBV11-3 and TRBJ2-3, with 11 bases that match TRBD1. Losses at the gene ends were 8 bases for V and 4 bases for J; bases not matched to a gene: 8. The CDR3 covers 15 residues. Germline V gene lookup returns CDR1 SGHNT and CDR2 YENEEA. The CDR3 DNA sequence: TGTGCCAGCTACCTGGACAGGGGGCGATCAGATACGCAGTATTTT. Its protein product is CASYLDRGRSDTQYF.

This chain joins TRBV9 and TRBJ1-2, with D possibly being TRBD1 (5 bases). Trimming took 1 base from V and 6 from J, leaving 16 bases between them. Germline V gives CDR1 SGDLS, CDR2 YYNGEE. The CDR3 is made up of 15 amino acids. The DNA of the CDR3 is TGTGCCAGCAGCGTAATGGGGACTCCTTCTGATGGCTACACCTTC. This sequence encodes CASSVMGTPSDGYTF.

The DNA of the CDR3 is TGCGCCAGCAGCTTTGATGGACAGGAGCGAAACACCATATATTTT. Its protein product is CASSFDGQERNTIYF. The genes are TRBV5-1 and TRBJ1-3, with TRBD1 identical over 7 bases. V trimming: 2 bases; J trimming: 5 bases; junction bases outside the gene matches: 7. CDR3 size: 15 residues. Germline values: CDR1 SGHRS, CDR2 YFSETQ.

V and J are TRBV11-2 and TRBJ2-3, with D tentatively TRBD2 (6 bases). The CDR3 extends over 15 amino acids. V was clipped by 1 base and J by 3 bases, with 11 bases between them. Germline V gene data show CDR1 as SGHAT and CDR2 as FQNNGV. The DNA of the CDR3 is TGTGCCAGCAGCTTAGCGGGAGTGGGTACAGATACGCAGTATTTT. Its translation: CASSLAGVGTDTQYF.

The V and J genes are TRBV5-1 and TRBJ1-3; TRBD1 is a possible D gene (5 bases). Looked up from germline, CDR1 is SGHRS and CDR2 is YFSETQ. V lost 4 bases to trimming and J lost 0 bases, with 11 bases between them. The CDR3 runs to 15 residues. This chain's CDR3 is CASSRDGASGNTIYF. The CDR3 DNA sequence: TGCGCCAGCAGCAGGGACGGAGCCTCTGGAAACACCATATATTTT. The complete variable domain, with remaining parts taken from reference TRBV5-1 and TRBJ1-3, reads KAGVTQTPRYLIKTRGQQVTLSCSPISGHRSVSWYQQTPGQGLQFLFEYFSETQRNKGNFPGRFSGRQFSNSRSEMNVSTLELGDSALYLCASSRDGASGNTIYFGEGSWLTVV.